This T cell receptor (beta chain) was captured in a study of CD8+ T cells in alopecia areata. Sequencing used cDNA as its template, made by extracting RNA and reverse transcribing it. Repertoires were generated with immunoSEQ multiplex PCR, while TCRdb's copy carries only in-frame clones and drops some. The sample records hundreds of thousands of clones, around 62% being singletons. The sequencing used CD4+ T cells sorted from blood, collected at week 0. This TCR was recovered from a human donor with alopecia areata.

The chain's CDR3 is CATSPGRLTEAFF. CDR3 in DNA: TGTGCCACCAGCCCGGGTCGGCTCACTGAAGCTTTCTTT. The chain carries TRBV15 and TRBJ1-1; D gene uncertain. This CDR3 is built from 13 residues. The germline V gene encodes CDR1 LNHNV and CDR2 YYDKDF (reference sequence). Trimming pared 5 bases from V and 4 bases from J, leaving 11 bases between.